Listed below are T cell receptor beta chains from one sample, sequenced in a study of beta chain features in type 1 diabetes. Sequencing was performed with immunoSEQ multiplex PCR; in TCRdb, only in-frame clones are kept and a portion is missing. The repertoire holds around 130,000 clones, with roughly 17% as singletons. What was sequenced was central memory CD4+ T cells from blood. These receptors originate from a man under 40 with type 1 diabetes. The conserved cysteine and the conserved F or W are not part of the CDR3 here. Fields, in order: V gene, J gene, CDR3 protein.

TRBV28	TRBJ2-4	ASRDITGGSQY
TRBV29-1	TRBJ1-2	SVDGGGMGYGYT
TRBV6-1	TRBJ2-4	ASTFGGSTGNIQY
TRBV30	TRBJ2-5	AWGSAPGGLGETQY
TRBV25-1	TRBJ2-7	AQQWPTFEQY
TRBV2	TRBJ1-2	ASRRNPFYGYT
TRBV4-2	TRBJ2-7	ASSVEAASSYEQY
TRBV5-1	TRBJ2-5	ASSLQETQY
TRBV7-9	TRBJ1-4	ASSLGGGTNEKLF
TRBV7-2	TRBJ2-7	ASSLRDSVSYEQY
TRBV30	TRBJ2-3	AWGGGATLADTQY
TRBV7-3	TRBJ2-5	ASSLEGGKETQY
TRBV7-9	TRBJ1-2	ASSLEGVGNGYT
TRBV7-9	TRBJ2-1	ASSVQTSGNYNEQF
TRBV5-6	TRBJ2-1	ASSFTGYNEQF
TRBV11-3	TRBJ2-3	ASSFPPAATDTQY
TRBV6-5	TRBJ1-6	ASSARGLGSPLH
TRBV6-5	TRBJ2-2	ASSGVNEGTGELF
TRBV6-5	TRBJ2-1	ASLAGRYNEQF
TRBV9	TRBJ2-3	ASSVRGADTQY
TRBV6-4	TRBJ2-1	ASSVEEEIGEQF
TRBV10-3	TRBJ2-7	AIGYRADEQY
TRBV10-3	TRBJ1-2	AISPEDRFDGYT
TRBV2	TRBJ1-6	ASTRSGPDRSPLH
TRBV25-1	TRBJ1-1	ASRPTGNAEAF
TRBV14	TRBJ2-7	ASSQGGHAYYEQY
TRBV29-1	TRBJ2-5	SVQKLEETQY
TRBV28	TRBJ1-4	ASSHPRANEKLF
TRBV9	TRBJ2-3	ASSVTGSGGPQDTQY
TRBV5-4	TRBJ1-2	ASRGFSYGYT
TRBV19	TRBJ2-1	ASSIGTGIYNEQF
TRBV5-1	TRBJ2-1	ASSLVNSEYNEQF
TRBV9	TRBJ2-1	ASSKDYNEQF
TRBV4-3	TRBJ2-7	ASSQEWGQAVGSYEQY
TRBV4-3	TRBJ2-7	ASSPQPGPYEQY
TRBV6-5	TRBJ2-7	ASSYSRGEQY
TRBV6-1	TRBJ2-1	ASSEIIGQGSYNEQF
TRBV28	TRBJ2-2	ASSKAGRNTGELF
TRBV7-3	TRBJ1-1	ASSLGGSTEAF
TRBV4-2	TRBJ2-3	ASSQGETDTQY
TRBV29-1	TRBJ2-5	SVAPNQETQY
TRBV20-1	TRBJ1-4	SARQGEKLF
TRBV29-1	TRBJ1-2	SVEGGELQGQGYT
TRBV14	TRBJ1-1	ASHKWGTEAF
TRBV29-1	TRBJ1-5	SVSGGNQPQH
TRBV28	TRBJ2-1	ASSWTGRGYNEQF